A single T cell receptor beta chain is shown here with its context. The junction does not match germline at one end; this may be a read error. The CDR3 has 14 amino acids. Germline V gene data show CDR1 as LNHNV and CDR2 as YYDKDF (reference sequence). This sample is part of a study of cytomegalovirus exposure and HLA in healthy donors. 60 Vbeta and 13 Jbeta primers were used in PCR. The protocol was immunoSEQ multiplex PCR, while the TCRdb copy is restricted to in-frame clones and leaves out a portion. The data contain 140,000 to 150,000 clones, around 78% of them singletons. This sequence originates from a woman younger than 30 in good health and CMV-seropositive. Sequencing was carried out using PBMCs. V and J are TRBV15 and TRBJ1-2; TRBD1 aligns across 7 bases. The CDR3 coding sequence is TGTGCCACCAGCCGAGATTCGACAGGGAACGGCTACACCTTC. The encoded protein is CATSRDSTGNGYTF.